This TCR beta chain was sequenced in a study of sequential checkpoint blockade in melanoma. The overall study: Randomization was 1:1 between first-line nivolumab→ipilimumab and ipilimumab→nivolumab. Each arm's sequence ended with maintenance nivolumab.

The CDR3 sequence is 15 residues long. Germline CDR1 and CDR2: SEHNR and FQNEAQ (reference sequence). Trimming at V came to 7 bases and at J to 3 bases, leaving 9 bases not matched to a gene. The treatment is: randomized to nivolumab then ipilimumab (arm A) or the reverse (arm B). None of the patients previously received DNA-damaging chemotherapy. Live CD3+CD8+ CD19− CD56− cells were sorted from PBMCs. Generated by immunoSEQ multiplex PCR, the TCRdb table keeps only in-frame clones and is missing some. Found here are around 11,000 clones, roughly 60% of them singletons; the top ten hold approximately 16%. This clone was picked up a small number of times.

The source is a human donor with melanoma. This chain connects TRBV7-9 to TRBJ2-7, with 10 bases lining up with TRBD1. The source was CD8+ T cells sorted from blood (inferred from file names), collected from a patient given nivolumab and ipilimumab in sequence. The CDR3 spells CASTPEGQGFYEQYF. The CDR3 DNA is TGTGCCAGCACCCCGGAGGGACAGGGGTTCTACGAGCAGTACTTC. Drawing the rest from reference TRBV7-9 and TRBJ2-7, the complete variable domain is DTGVSQNPRHKITKRGQNVTFRCDPISEHNRLYWYRQTLGQGPEFLTYFQNEAQLEKSRLLSDRFSAERPKGSFSTLEIQRTEQGDSAMYLCASTPEGQGFYEQYFGPGTRLTVT.